A selection of T cell receptor beta chains follows, all from one sample in a study of blood T cell repertoires in COVID-19. Measured with immunoSEQ multiplex PCR; TCRdb has only the in-frame clones, and not every one. The sample has roughly 61,000 clones; roughly 80% are singletons. The specimen was peripheral blood. The receptors here all came from a woman in her seventies with acute or convalescent COVID-19. Both conserved end residues are part of each CDR3. D genes are given only for firm matches. The size entry is marked missing in some rows and otherwise reads once, few, many or a size class.

j_gene,abundance,d_gene,v_gene,CDR3nt,CDR3aa
TRBJ1-1,few,-,TRBV5-6,TGTGCCAGCAGCTTGAGGGCTATGGGACAGAACACTGAAGCTTTCTTT,CASSLRAMGQNTEAFF
TRBJ2-3,-,TRBD2,TRBV3-1/TRBV3-2,TGTGCCAGCAGCCATGGGACTAGCGGGGGATCAGGCACGCAGTATTTT,CASSHGTSGGSGTQYF
TRBJ1-3,-,-,TRBV9,TGTGCCAGCAGCCTCCGGGGTGCCTCTGGAAACACCATATATTTT,CASSLRGASGNTIYF
TRBJ1-4,few,-,TRBV5-6,TGTGCCAGCAGCTTGTTGCAGGGCAATGAAAAACTGTTTTTT,CASSLLQGNEKLFF
TRBJ2-2,-,-,TRBV19,TGTGCCAGTACCCCGCGTTTGAGGGGACATACCGGGGAGCTGTTTTTT,CASTPRLRGHTGELFF
TRBJ2-7,-,TRBD2,TRBV7-9,TGTGCCAGCCGCGGGGGGCTTTCCTACGAGCAGTACTTC,CASRGGLSYEQYF
TRBJ2-5,-,TRBD2,TRBV24-1,TGTGCCACCAGTGATTTCCCGGGACTACCCCAAGAGACCCAGTACTTC,CATSDFPGLPQETQYF
TRBJ2-5,-,TRBD2,TRBV5-1,TGCGCCAGCAGCTTACTAGCGGGTCAGGAGACCCAGTACTTC,CASSLLAGQETQYF
TRBJ1-1,-,-,TRBV15,TGTGCCACCAGCAGCCAGGGGTGGGGGAACACTGAAGCTTTCTTT,CATSSQGWGNTEAFF
TRBJ1-4,once,-,TRBV7-8,TGTGCCAGCAGTTCCGGCTCCCCGGGTGAAAAACTGTTTTTT,CASSSGSPGEKLFF
TRBJ2-5,-,TRBD1,TRBV5-1,TGCGCCAGCAGCTTGGACGGACAGGTGCTAGGGACCCAGTACTTC,CASSLDGQVLGTQYF
TRBJ2-7,-,TRBD1,TRBV5-6,TGTGCCAGCAGCTGGGACAGGAGCTACGAGCAGTACTTC,CASSWDRSYEQYF
TRBJ1-2,-,-,TRBV10-3,TGTGCCATCAGTGGGTACAGGGCACTTCGGGGCTACACCTTC,CAISGYRALRGYTF
TRBJ1-2,-,-,TRBV18,TGTGCCAGCTCATCTGGTACAGCTAACTATGGCTACACCTTC,CASSSGTANYGYTF
TRBJ2-2,once,-,TRBV2,TGTGCCAGCCTCCCCGGGGACACCGGGGAGCTGTTTTTT,CASLPGDTGELFF
TRBJ1-6,once,-,TRBV27,TGTGCCAGCAGTTGGGAGGTTTACAATTCACCCCTCCACTTT,CASSWEVYNSPLHF
TRBJ1-2,-,-,TRBV5-1,TGCGCCAGCAGCTTGGGGGCACGTGGGGCTCTATCCTATGGCTACACCTTC,CASSLGARGALSYGYTF
TRBJ2-7,-,-,TRBV19,TGTGCCAGTAGTCCGGGGACCTACGAGCAGTACTTC,CASSPGTYEQYF
TRBJ2-7,-,-,TRBV2,TGTGCCAGCAGTGAGCGTCCTCGGGGATCCTACGAGCAGTACTTC,CASSERPRGSYEQYF
TRBJ1-6,-,-,TRBV3-1/TRBV3-2,TGTGCCAGCAGCCAAGGGGCACAAGGGGAAGATCGGTCCTATAATTCACCCCTCCACTTT,CASSQGAQGEDRSYNSPLHF
TRBJ2-4,-,TRBD2,TRBV13,TGTGCCAGCAGCCCTAGCGGGACCCTAGCCAAAAACATTCAGTACTTC,CASSPSGTLAKNIQYF
TRBJ1-1,-,TRBD1,TRBV5-1,TGCGCCAGCAGCTTGTTCCAGGGGGCCTATATGAACACTGAAGCTTTCTTT,CASSLFQGAYMNTEAFF
TRBJ2-4,-,-,TRBV21-1,TGTGCCAGCAGCAAAGCGCTGGGGAACGGGGTAGGCAAAAACATTCAGTACTTC,CASSKALGNGVGKNIQYF
TRBJ1-5,-,-,TRBV2,TGTGCCAGCAGTCGGGATTTTACTAGCAATCAGCCCCAGCATTTT,CASSRDFTSNQPQHF
TRBJ2-7,-,TRBD2,TRBV6-5,TGTGCCAGCAGTTACTCTAGCGGGGGGACATACGAGCAGTACTTC,CASSYSSGGTYEQYF
TRBJ2-1,-,TRBD2,TRBV3-1/TRBV3-2,TGTGCCAGCAGCCAAATTCGACTAGCGGGGGGACTCCTACCCTACAATGAGCAGTTCTTC,CASSQIRLAGGLLPYNEQFF
TRBJ2-3,-,TRBD1,TRBV6-4,TGTGCCAGCAGTGACAGGGGGCTAGGGGATACGCAGTATTTT,CASSDRGLGDTQYF
TRBJ2-2,-,TRBD2,TRBV24-1,TGTGCCACCAGTGATCCTAGCGGGGGCGTCACCGGGGAGCTGTTTTTT,CATSDPSGGVTGELFF
TRBJ1-2,-,TRBD1,TRBV2,TGTGCCAGCATCCGGGACAGGGGGCCCTACACCTTC,CASIRDRGPYTF
TRBJ2-2,-,TRBD1,TRBV9,TGTGCCAGCAGCGTAGAGGGACAGGGCACCGGGGAGCTGTTTTTT,CASSVEGQGTGELFF
TRBJ1-5,-,TRBD1,TRBV7-9,TGTGCCAGCAGCTCGGGGGACAGCAACAATCAGCCCCAGCATTTT,CASSSGDSNNQPQHF
TRBJ2-3,-,-,TRBV24-1,TGTGCCACCAGTGAGCCGGGGTCCGGCACAGATACGCAGTATTTT,CATSEPGSGTDTQYF
TRBJ2-2,-,TRBD1,TRBV5-1,TGCGCCAGCAGCGAGCGACAGGGGTACACCGGGGAGCTGTTTTTT,CASSERQGYTGELFF
TRBJ1-1,-,TRBD1,TRBV6-5,TGTGCCAGCAGGGACAGGGCGAACACTGAAGCTTTCTTT,CASRDRANTEAFF
TRBJ1-4,-,TRBD1,TRBV5-1,TGCGCCAGCAGCTTGTTGCCTTCTAGAGGACAGGGTCATCGGGAAAAACTGTTTTTT,CASSLLPSRGQGHREKLFF